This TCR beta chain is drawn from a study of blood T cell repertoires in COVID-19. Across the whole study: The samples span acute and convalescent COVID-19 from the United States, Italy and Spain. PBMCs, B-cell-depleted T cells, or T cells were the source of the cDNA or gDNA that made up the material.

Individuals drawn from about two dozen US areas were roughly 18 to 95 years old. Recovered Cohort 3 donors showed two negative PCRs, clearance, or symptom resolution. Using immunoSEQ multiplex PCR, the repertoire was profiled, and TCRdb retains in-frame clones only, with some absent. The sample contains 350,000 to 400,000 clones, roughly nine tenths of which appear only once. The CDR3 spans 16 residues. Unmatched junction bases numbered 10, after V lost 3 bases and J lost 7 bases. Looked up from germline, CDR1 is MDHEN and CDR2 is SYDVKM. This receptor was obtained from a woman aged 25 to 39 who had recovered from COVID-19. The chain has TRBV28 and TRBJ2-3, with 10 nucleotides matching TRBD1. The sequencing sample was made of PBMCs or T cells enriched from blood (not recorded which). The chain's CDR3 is CASSFVTGGIHYTQYF. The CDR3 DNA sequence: TGTGCCAGCAGTTTTGTGACAGGGGGCATCCATTATACGCAGTATTTT.